The T cell receptor beta chain described here comes from a study of regulatory T cells in long-lasting Graves disease. Study-level background: Under 3 months of antithyroid drugs had been taken by newly diagnosed Graves' patients.

Per the germline V gene, CDR1 is MNHEY and CDR2 is SVGAGI. CDR3 length: 19 residues. V gave up 2 bases and J gave up 5 bases; unmatched junction bases: 18. Time point specified: newly diagnosed GD, antithyroid drugs for less than 3 months. PBMC-derived RNA was used for the TCR library. Libraries of TCR beta came from iRepertoire HTBI primers plus Arm-PCR of CDR3 regions. TCRdb called the multiplex PCR reads again in MiXCR, with one record for every CDR3 protein. The top ten clones hold around a sixth of a sample with 400,000 to 500,000 distinct CDR3 sequences, around 13% of them seen once. The table lists this clonotype with many counts. These data also featured in a second study, about T cells in Graves' hyperthyroidism and ophthalmopathy. This second study says: Blood also showed most of the thyroid clonotypes that were expanded above 0.001.

The chain links TRBV6-5 to TRBJ1-1, with 9 bases aligning to TRBD1. This sequence originates from a woman aged 45-65 years with Graves disease. The source was peripheral blood mononuclear cells (PBMCs), collected at new diagnosis, from a patient treated with antithyroid drugs. In DNA, the CDR3 is TGTGCCAGCAGTTACCACGCCGGGACAGGGATATCAAGGAGAACTGAAGCTTTCTTT. Translating gives CASSYHAGTGISRRTEAFF.